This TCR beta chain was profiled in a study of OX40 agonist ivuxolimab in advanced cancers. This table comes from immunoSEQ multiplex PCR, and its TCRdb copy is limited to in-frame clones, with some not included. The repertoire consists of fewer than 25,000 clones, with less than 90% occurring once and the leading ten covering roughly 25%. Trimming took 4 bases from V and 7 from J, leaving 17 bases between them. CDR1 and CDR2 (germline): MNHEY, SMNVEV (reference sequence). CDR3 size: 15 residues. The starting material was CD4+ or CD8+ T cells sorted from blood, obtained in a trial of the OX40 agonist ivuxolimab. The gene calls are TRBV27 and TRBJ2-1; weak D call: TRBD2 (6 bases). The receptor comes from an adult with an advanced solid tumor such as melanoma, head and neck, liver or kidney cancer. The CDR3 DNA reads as TGTGCCAGCAGTTACTCAGACGTACTAGCTAATGAGCAGTTCTTC. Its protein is CASSYSDVLANEQFF.